This note documents a single TCR beta chain sequence. As yet, its antigen is unknown. The sample originates from a study of T cell responses to AZD1222 COVID-19 vaccine. This table comes from immunoSEQ multiplex PCR, and its TCRdb copy is limited to in-frame clones, with some not included. The data show 100,000 to 150,000 clones, 92% seen once. CDR1 and CDR2 (germline): LGHDT, YNNKEL (reference sequence). Trimming removed 3 bases from V and 4 bases from J, with 7 bases in between. The CDR3 contains 12 residues. Study-wide points: Just five or six AZD1222 recipients tested seropositive at baseline. Clonal diversity was possibly underestimated, and the donors were mostly white British, with more females. Nearly half of spike-specific TCRs reportedly go after variant regions that carry no mutations.

The source was peripheral blood, collected 28 days after the second AZD1222 dose. The receptor's source is an adult who received the AZD1222 COVID-19 vaccine. The V and J genes are TRBV3-1 (or the pseudogene TRBV3-2) and TRBJ2-7; D is uncertain. Here the CDR3 reads CASSQRDYEQYF. CDR3 nucleotide sequence: TGTGCCAGCAGCCAGAGAGATTACGAGCAGTACTTC.